A single sample gave rise to the 21 T cell receptor beta chains below, sequenced in a study of cytomegalovirus exposure and HLA in healthy donors. The PCR had 60 Vbeta and 13 Jbeta primers. Here immunoSEQ multiplex PCR was the method, and the copy in TCRdb shows in-frame clones only, minus some. The sample lists under 200,000 clones; less than 90% were seen once. The sample comprised PBMCs. The receptors derive from a man aged 18 to 29 in good health and CMV-seronegative.

The rearrangement joins TRBV5-6 to TRBJ2-1, with 8 nucleotides matching TRBD2. The CDR3 is made up of 15 amino acids. Germline-derived CDR1 and CDR2 are SGHDT and YYEEEE. After removal of 0 bases from V and 4 bases from J, the junction contained 3 bases not matched to a gene. The CDR3, as DNA: TGTGCCAGCAGCTTGGGGGCGGGGGGATACAATGAGCAGTTCTTC. Translation gives CASSLGAGGYNEQFF.

The J gene is TRBJ2-7, the V gene TRBV27, with 10 bases lining up with TRBD1. The CDR3 runs to 13 residues. The junction had 2 bases not matched to a gene; V was cut back by 5 bases and J by 4 bases. CDR1 and CDR2 (germline): MNHEY, SMNVEV (reference sequence). The CDR3 bases are TGTGCCAGCAGTCGGGACAGGGGTTACGAGCAGTACTTC. It codes for CASSRDRGYEQYF.

The J gene is TRBJ1-3, the V gene TRBV5-1; D might be TRBD1 (6 bases). The CDR3 has 15 amino acids. V was clipped by 7 bases and J by 0 bases, with 14 bases between them. In germline, CDR1 is SGHRS, CDR2 YFSETQ. DNA of the CDR3: TGCGCCAGCCGGACGGACAGTTTCTCTGGAAACACCATATATTTT. Its protein is CASRTDSFSGNTIYF.

The count of this clone is one. V and J are TRBV7-8 and TRBJ2-7; 8 positions agree with TRBD2. The CDR3 is 16 amino acids. Germline V CDR1 and CDR2: SGHVS, FQNEAQ. Trimming took 1 base from V and 3 from J; bases not matched to a gene: 8. Here the CDR3 DNA reads TGTGCCAGCAGCTTAGAGATCGGGGGGGCCCGCTACGAGCAGTACTTC. This codes for CASSLEIGGARYEQYF. Variable domain in full (rest from reference TRBV7-8 and TRBJ2-7): GAGVSQSPRYKVAKRGQDVALRCDPISGHVSLFWYQQALGQGPEFLTYFQNEAQLDKSGLPSDRFFAERPEGSVSTLKIQRTQQEDSAVYLCASSLEIGGARYEQYFGPGTRLTVT.

The chain employs TRBV7-9 and TRBJ2-5; 10 bases are shared with TRBD1. Germline CDR1 and CDR2: SEHNR and FQNEAQ (reference sequence). V dropped 4 bases and J dropped 11; count of bases not matched to a gene: 13. The CDR3 length is 15 residues. DNA of the CDR3: TGTGCCAGCAGCTCACGACAGGGGGCAGTGGGAGAGCAGTACTTC. Protein sequence: CASSSRQGAVGEQYF.

The V and J genes are TRBV27 and TRBJ2-1; 10 positions match TRBD2. This CDR3 region has 13 residues. CDR1 is MNHEY, CDR2 SMNVEV, per germline (reference sequence). Trimming took 8 bases from V and 9 from J; bases not matched to a gene: 7. The CDR3 spells CASGVLAGAEQFF. The CDR3, as DNA: TGTGCCAGCGGGGTTCTAGCGGGAGCTGAGCAGTTCTTC.

The rearrangement joins TRBV9 to TRBJ2-1, with 7 bases fitting TRBD1. Germline V gene sequence: CDR1 SGDLS, CDR2 YYNGEE. The CDR3 runs 15 residues. Germline trimming cut 0 bases from V and 0 bases from J; bases unmatched to any gene: 0. The CDR3 DNA reads TGTGCCAGCAGCGTAGCAGGGGGCTCCTACAATGAGCAGTTCTTC. This encodes CASSVAGGSYNEQFF.

The gene calls are TRBV7-9 and TRBJ1-3; no reliable D call. CDR3 length: 17 amino acids. CDR1 is SEHNR and CDR2 is FQNEAQ in the germline V gene (reference sequence). V shed 1 base and J shed 0 bases, with 13 bases lying between them. As DNA, the CDR3 is TGTGCCAGCAGCTTAGATTTTGGGCGGGGCTCTGGAAACACCATATATTTT. It translates to CASSLDFGRGSGNTIYF.

The rearrangement links TRBV12-5 to TRBJ2-5; 8 bases line up with TRBD2. The germline V gene encodes CDR1 LGHNT and CDR2 FRNRAP. CDR3 length equals 14 residues. The trim removed 5 bases at V and 4 bases at J, leaving 6 bases unmatched. This chain's CDR3 is CASGPGRGGETQYF. Here the CDR3 DNA reads TGTGCTAGTGGTCCGGGTCGGGGGGGAGAGACCCAGTACTTC.

The chain couples TRBV27 to TRBJ2-7; TRBD2 agrees at 7 bases. Germline-derived CDR1 and CDR2 are MNHEY and SMNVEV (reference sequence). The CDR3 covers 14 residues. Trimming at V came to 6 bases and at J to 1 base, leaving 6 bases not matched to a gene. CDR3 region: CASSPGGSSYEQYF. The CDR3 DNA sequence: TGTGCCAGCAGCCCGGGGGGATCGTCCTACGAGCAGTACTTC.

The CDR3 spells CASSLPGTGTEQYF. CDR3 nucleotides: TGTGCCAGCAGCTTACCCGGGACAGGGACCGAGCAGTACTTC. This chain uses TRBV11-1 with TRBJ2-7; 9 nucleotides agree with TRBD1. There are 14 residues in the CDR3. Germline V gene data show CDR1 as SGHAT and CDR2 as FQDESV (reference sequence). Trimming took 2 bases from V and 6 from J; bases not matched to a gene: 5. Complete variable domain (other parts from reference TRBV11-1 and TRBJ2-7): EAEVAQSPRYKITEKSQAVAFWCDPISGHATLYWYRQILGQGPELLVQFQDESVVDDSQLPKDRFSAERLKGVDSTLKIQPAELGDSAMYLCASSLPGTGTEQYFGPGTRLTVT.

In its sample, this clone was seen a few times. V and J are TRBV5-4 and TRBJ2-3; TRBD1 matches 10 bases. The CDR3 is made up of 15 amino acids. CDR1 is SGHNT and CDR2 is YYREEE in the germline V gene (reference sequence). The ends lost 3 bases at V and 0 bases at J; junction bases unmatched: 1. The CDR3 protein is CASSWGQGSTDTQYF. CDR3 coding DNA: TGTGCCAGCAGCTGGGGACAGGGGAGCACAGATACGCAGTATTTT.

The chain employs TRBV4-1 and TRBJ2-7; possible D gene TRBD2, 6 bases. Trimming took off 0 bases at V and 5 bases at J, with 14 bases between the two ends. This CDR3 spans 15 amino acids. Germline lookup yields CDR1 MGHRA and CDR2 YSYEKL. CDR3 DNA sequence: TGCGCCAGCAGCCAAGAGTGGTTAGGGGAGGACGAGCAGTACTTC. Encoded protein: CASSQEWLGEDEQYF.

This clone appeared a single time. Here the CDR3 DNA reads TGTGCCAGCAGCTCAGTGGCGGGACGGGCCTACAATGAGCAGTTCTTC. This translates into CASSSVAGRAYNEQFF. The chain has TRBV7-8 and TRBJ2-1, with D perhaps TRBD2 (6 bases). Germline V gene lookup returns CDR1 SGHVS and CDR2 FQNEAQ. V lost 4 bases and J 2 bases, leaving 15 bases between the germline ends. CDR3 length: 16 residues.

This sequence joins TRBV5-5 and TRBJ1-1, with a possible D match to TRBD1 (5 bases). V dropped 3 bases and J dropped 8 bases, with 8 bases sitting between them. Germline V gene lookup returns CDR1 SGHKS and CDR2 YYEKEE (reference sequence). This CDR3 comprises 11 residues. This chain's CDR3 is CASSSDREAFF. CDR3 DNA sequence: TGTGCCAGCAGCTCCGACAGAGAAGCTTTCTTT.

V gene TRBV11-2 combines with J gene TRBJ2-1; 7 nucleotides agree with TRBD2. Germline-derived CDR1 and CDR2 are SGHAT and FQNNGV. Germline trimming cut 5 bases from V and 5 bases from J; bases unmatched to any gene: 3. CDR3 length equals 13 residues. The CDR3 protein is CASSRSGHNEQFF. The CDR3, as DNA: TGTGCCAGCAGCCGTAGCGGGCACAATGAGCAGTTCTTC.

The chain joins TRBV30 to TRBJ2-5, with TRBD2 matching over 7 bases. The CDR3 sequence is 15 residues long. J was trimmed by 5 bases and V by 3 bases; bases with no gene match: 12. Germline CDR1 is GTSNPN and CDR2 is SVGIG (reference sequence). CDR3 protein: CAWSLLAGVGETQYF. CDR3 bases: TGTGCCTGGAGCCTACTCGCGGGGGTGGGGGAGACCCAGTACTTC.

This clone was seen a handful of times. The chain combines TRBV5-1 with TRBJ2-2, with 12 bases identical to TRBD2. The CDR3 has 21 residues. Trimming took 3 bases from V and 4 from J; bases not matched to a gene: 19. The germline V gene has CDR1 SGHRS and CDR2 YFSETQ. In DNA, the CDR3 is TGCGCCAGCAGCTCGCGGGGGGTCGGACTAGCGGGGCTCAGGCGCACCGGGGAGCTGTTTTTT. Residues: CASSSRGVGLAGLRRTGELFF.

The chain carries TRBV9 and TRBJ1-3; D perhaps matches TRBD1 (5 bases). This CDR3 spans 13 amino acids. In germline, CDR1 is SGDLS, CDR2 YYNGEE. Trimming removed 6 bases at V and 0 bases at J, with 7 bases between. CDR3 nucleotides: TGTGCCAGCACAGGGTACTCTGGAAACACCATATATTTT. Residues: CASTGYSGNTIYF.

The chain combines TRBV29-1 with TRBJ2-5, with 8 bases fitting TRBD1. V dropped 7 bases and J dropped 2; count of bases not matched to a gene: 6. The CDR3 length is 13 residues. Germline CDR1 SQVTM, CDR2 ANQGSEA. The CDR3 DNA sequence: TGCAGCGCCTCCCGGACAGGGCAAGAGACCCAGTACTTC. Its protein product is CSASRTGQETQYF.

The chain has TRBV28 and TRBJ1-1, with TRBD1 matching over 8 bases. There are 13 residues in the CDR3. The germline V gene has CDR1 MDHEN and CDR2 SYDVKM. After removal of 6 bases from V and 1 base from J, the junction contained 1 base not matched to a gene. The CDR3 region is CASRGQGNTEAFF. CDR3 nucleotide sequence: TGTGCCAGCAGAGGACAGGGGAACACTGAAGCTTTCTTT. The full variable domain, its missing parts supplied by reference TRBV28 and TRBJ1-1, is DVKVTQSSRYLVKRTGEKVFLECVQDMDHENMFWYRQDPGLGLRLIYFSYDVKMKEKGDIPEGYSVSREKKERFSLILESASTNQTSMYLCASRGQGNTEAFFGQGTRLTVV.